The 22 T cell receptor beta chains reported below all come from one sample, sequenced in a study of blood T cells in healthy people across ages. With a J-beta primer mix and a sample-barcoded 5' primer, a second PCR ran 7 to 11 cycles. TCRdb reprocessed the 5' RACE reads with MiXCR, giving one entry per CDR3 protein. The sample holds 700,000 to 950,000 distinct CDR3 sequences, roughly 50% seen once. Sequencing was performed on blood. Source of these receptors: a man aged 30 to 45 in good health.

The chain uses TRBV14 and TRBJ2-5, with D unclear. The CDR3 runs 14 residues. Between the trimmed V and J ends, which lost 1 base and 3 bases, there was a span of 9 bases. Looked up from germline, CDR1 is SGHDN and CDR2 is FVKESK. The CDR3 DNA follows: TGTGCCAGCAGCCAAGTGTTGACCAAAGAGACCCAGTACTTC. As protein: CASSQVLTKETQYF.

The chain carries TRBV27 and TRBJ2-5; the match to TRBD1 covers 8 bases. The CDR3 has 16 amino acids. Germline values: CDR1 MNHEY, CDR2 SMNVEV (reference sequence). Unmatched junction bases numbered 12, after V lost 5 bases and J lost 4 bases. CDR3 sequence: CASSPWTGIGGETQYF. CDR3 nucleotide sequence: TGTGCCAGCAGTCCCTGGACAGGGATAGGGGGAGAGACCCAGTACTTC.

The chain links TRBV24-1 to TRBJ2-3; 8 nucleotides agree with TRBD2. The germline CDR1 and CDR2 sequences are KGHDR and SFDVKD. The V and J ends lost 1 base and 5 bases, in that order; junction bases with no gene match: 4. CDR3 length equals 15 residues. DNA of the CDR3: TGTGCCACCAGTGATTTAGCGGGAGAGCAAGATACGCAGTATTTT. Translated: CATSDLAGEQDTQYF.

With regard to this clonotype: A much larger clonotype is one base distant, so this may be a read error. Written as DNA, the CDR3 is TGTGCCAGCAGTTTATACCAACAGGGGGGAGAGCAGTACTTC. Encoded protein: CASSLYQQGGEQYF. The J gene is TRBJ2-7, the V gene TRBV28; 8 positions match TRBD1. V lost 1 base, J lost 7 bases, and 6 bases stayed unmatched. The CDR3 extends over 14 amino acids. Germline assignment: CDR1 MDHEN and CDR2 SYDVKM.

V and J are TRBV21-1 and TRBJ2-1; the table's D gene call, TRBD2, was not cross checked with the DNA. TRBV21-1 has pseudogene status. There are 15 residues in the CDR3. The CDR3 region has the DNA TGTGCCAGCAGCAAAGCCGAGCGGGAGCGTAATGAGCAGTTCTTC. Its protein is CASSKAERERNEQFF.

The CDR3 sequence is CATSRADGIYGYTF. The CDR3 coding sequence is TGTGCCACCAGCAGAGCGGACGGCATCTATGGCTACACCTTC. This rearrangement joins TRBV15 to TRBJ1-2; D is unclear. Trimming shortened V by 1 base and J by 4 bases, and 10 bases separated the two germline ends. The CDR3 totals 14 residues. Germline CDR1 LNHNV, CDR2 YYDKDF (reference sequence).

This chain joins TRBV5-6 and TRBJ1-6, with D unresolved. The CDR3 consists of 13 residues. Trimming left V 4 bases short and J 9 bases short, with 11 bases between. Germline V gene data show CDR1 as SGHDT and CDR2 as YYEEEE. CDR3 sequence: CASSPVYTSPLHF. CDR3 DNA sequence: TGTGCCAGCAGCCCCGTGTACACTTCACCCCTCCACTTT.

This clonotype was observed once. The J gene is TRBJ2-1, the V gene TRBV12-3 or TRBV12-4, with unresolved D. Trimming shortened V by 4 bases and J by 7 bases, and 8 bases separated the two germline ends. This CDR3 has 12 residues. CDR3 in amino acids: CASSYALNEQFF. The CDR3 DNA sequence: TGTGCCAGCAGTTACGCATTAAATGAGCAGTTCTTC.

The chain has TRBV7-9 and TRBJ2-3, with D perhaps assigned TRBD1 or TRBD2 (6 bases each). Trimming removed 5 bases from V and 5 bases from J, with 14 bases in between. The CDR3 length is 14 residues. CDR1 is SEHNR, CDR2 FQNEAQ, per germline (reference sequence). The CDR3 DNA is TGTGCCAGCAGCCCGGGGGCGCGAGGAGATACGCAGTATTTT. Its translation: CASSPGARGDTQYF.

The rearrangement joins TRBV10-3 to TRBJ2-1; 7 bases fit TRBD1. The ends lost 10 bases at V and 0 bases at J; junction bases unmatched: 6. There are 14 residues in the CDR3. Germline values: CDR1 ENHRY, CDR2 SYGVKD. The CDR3 reads CATMGTASYNEQFF. For the CDR3, the DNA is TGTGCCACCATGGGGACAGCCTCCTACAATGAGCAGTTCTTC.

The V and J genes are TRBV18 and TRBJ1-4; 9 bases map to TRBD1. Germline V gene lookup returns CDR1 KGHSH and CDR2 LQKENI. The CDR3 loop spans 15 amino acids. The V and J ends lost 2 bases and 8 bases, in that order; junction bases with no gene match: 6. The CDR3 protein is CASSPGTGPVEKLFF. CDR3 coding DNA: TGTGCCAGCTCACCAGGGACAGGGCCAGTCGAAAAACTGTTTTTT.

A few counts support this clonotype. The chain employs TRBV5-1 and TRBJ2-1, with 7 bases identical to TRBD2. V shed 0 bases, J shed 3 bases, and the junction held 9 bases outside the gene matches. Germline CDR1 reads SGHRS; CDR2 reads YFSETQ. The CDR3 sequence is 17 residues long. CDR3: CASSLAGGSWGYNEQFF. CDR3 nucleotides: TGCGCCAGCAGCTTGGCCGGGGGGAGCTGGGGCTACAATGAGCAGTTCTTC.

The chain is built from TRBV11-1 and TRBJ1-1; D call uncertain. V dropped 1 base and J dropped 0 bases, with 12 bases sitting between them. Germline CDR1 and CDR2: SGHAT and FQDESV (reference sequence). CDR3 length: 16 residues. CDR3 sequence reads: CASSLGGGGMNTEAFF. CDR3 nucleotides: TGTGCCAGCAGCTTAGGGGGAGGAGGTATGAACACTGAAGCTTTCTTT.

The genes are TRBV29-1 and TRBJ1-4, with D possibly TRBD1 on 6 matching bases. CDR3 length: 12 amino acids. Germline V CDR1 and CDR2: SQVTM, ANQGSEA. The ends were cut back, 6 bases at V and 7 bases at J, with 12 bases in the middle. DNA of the CDR3: TGCAGCGTAGCCCTGACAGGTGAAAAACTGTTTTTT. Encoded protein: CSVALTGEKLFF.

The chain links TRBV6-2 or TRBV6-3 to TRBJ2-6; D ambiguous. CDR3 size: 17 residues. The germline CDR1 and CDR2 sequences are MNHEY and SVGEGT. V lost 2 bases and J 4 bases, leaving 15 bases between the germline ends. The CDR3 here is CASSYEKTGLGANVLTF. The CDR3 DNA follows: TGTGCCAGCAGTTACGAGAAGACTGGGCTCGGGGCCAACGTCCTGACTTTC.

This clonotype was counted between two and nine times. CDR3: CASSLQGGKNIQYF. The CDR3 nucleotides read TGTGCCAGCAGCTTACAGGGTGGGAAAAACATTCAGTACTTC. This chain connects TRBV13 to TRBJ2-4; TRBD1 might be the D (5 bases). CDR1 is PRHDT, CDR2 FYEKMQ, per germline (reference sequence). Trimming took 2 bases from V and 4 from J, leaving 9 bases between them. There are 14 residues in the CDR3.

V and J are TRBV10-1 and TRBJ2-7; no clear D gene. The CDR3 extends over 13 amino acids. CDR1 and CDR2 (germline): WNHNN, SYGVQD (reference sequence). The germline V and J ends were trimmed by 4 bases and 5 bases, with 12 bases remaining between them. CDR3: CASSAKAVDEQYF. The CDR3 DNA follows: TGCGCCAGCAGTGCGAAAGCTGTGGACGAGCAGTACTTC.

In this sample, this clonotype turned up a few times. In DNA, the CDR3 is TGTGCCAGCTCACCGAACGACCGGGCCATTGAGCAGTTCTTC. Its protein is CASSPNDRAIEQFF. This sequence joins TRBV18 and TRBJ2-1; D is undetermined. Germline CDR1 KGHSH, CDR2 LQKENI. V lost 3 bases, J lost 9 bases, and 15 bases lay in between. The CDR3 is 14 amino acids.

The rearrangement joins TRBV7-8 to TRBJ1-2; D might be TRBD1 (5 bases). Germline V gene sequence: CDR1 SGHVS, CDR2 FQNEAQ. The CDR3 contains 12 residues. V was pared by 5 bases and J by 10 bases, with 14 bases between. CDR3 sequence (DNA): TGTGCCAGCAGCCCGGAAGCAGGGACCTACACCTTC. This translates into CASSPEAGTYTF.

The gene calls are TRBV4-2 and TRBJ2-1; no clear D gene. This CDR3 is 11 amino acids long. The V gene lost 8 bases and the J gene lost 9 bases, with 11 bases spanning the gap. Per the germline V gene, CDR1 is LGHNA and CDR2 is YNFKEQ. The CDR3 sequence is CASSTASEQFF. DNA for the CDR3: TGTGCCAGCTCCACGGCTAGTGAGCAGTTCTTC.

This chain joins TRBV12-3 or TRBV12-4 and TRBJ2-3; no clear D gene. This CDR3 has 15 amino acids. V lost 1 base and J 2 bases, leaving 10 bases between the germline ends. Here the CDR3 DNA reads TGTGCCAGCAGTTTAGGTCTGGGCTTCACAGATACGCAGTATTTT. This encodes CASSLGLGFTDTQYF.

In its sample, this clonotype was seen once. The chain recombines TRBV4-2 with TRBJ1-4; 7 bases are shared with TRBD1. The CDR3 extends over 13 amino acids. CDR1 and CDR2 (germline): LGHNA, YNFKEQ. With 4 bases clipped from V and 8 bases from J, the junction kept 4 bases outside the gene matches. CDR3 region: CASSPIRGEKLFF. In DNA form, the CDR3 reads TGTGCCAGCAGCCCTATCAGGGGGGAAAAACTGTTTTTT.